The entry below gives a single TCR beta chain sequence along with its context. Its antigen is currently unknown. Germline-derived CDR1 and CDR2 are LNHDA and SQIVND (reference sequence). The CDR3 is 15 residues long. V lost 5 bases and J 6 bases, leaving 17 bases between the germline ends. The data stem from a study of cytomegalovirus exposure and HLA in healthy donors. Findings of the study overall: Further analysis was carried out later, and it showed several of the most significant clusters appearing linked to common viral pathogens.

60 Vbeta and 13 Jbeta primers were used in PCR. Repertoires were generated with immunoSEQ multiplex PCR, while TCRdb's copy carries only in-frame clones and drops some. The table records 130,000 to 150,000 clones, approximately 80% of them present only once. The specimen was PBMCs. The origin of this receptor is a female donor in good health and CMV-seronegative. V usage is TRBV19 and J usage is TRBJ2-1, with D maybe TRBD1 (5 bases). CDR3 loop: CASSPLRVGINEQFF. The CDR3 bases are TGTGCCAGTAGTCCCCTCAGGGTGGGGATCAATGAGCAGTTCTTC.